The sample holds a few counts of the clone carrying this T cell receptor beta chain. What it recognizes is unknown. V gave up 2 bases and J gave up 2 bases, with 10 bases separating them. The CDR3 covers 15 residues. The V gene's germline CDR1 is SGDLS and CDR2 YYNGEE. The data derive from a study of cytomegalovirus exposure and HLA in healthy donors. Findings and limits, study-wide: An assumption of roughly uniform sequencing depth across donors underlay the presence/absence analyses. Available immune exposure information was restricted to CMV serostatus only.

The primer mix had 60 Vbeta and 13 Jbeta primers. Source study methods: Tens of millions of unique TCR beta chains, approximately 11 million of them shared, were counted by a later analysis. The data were produced by immunoSEQ multiplex PCR, yet TCRdb's version contains in-frame clones alone and is incomplete. V and J calls and clone size are those listed in that table; D and trimming were worked out from the DNA. The sample consists of approximately 160,000 clones, roughly 80% of them appearing once. This TCR derives from a man aged 45-65 years in good health and CMV-seropositive. The chain combines TRBV9 with TRBJ2-2; D uncertain. The sequencing input was PBMCs. CDR3 loop: CASSVLEGNTGELFF. The DNA of the CDR3 is TGTGCCAGCAGCGTGCTAGAAGGTAACACCGGGGAGCTGTTTTTT.